This T cell receptor beta chain was recorded in a study of untreated major depressive disorder. Each depressed patient was pairwise matched to a non-depressed control for sex, age, current smoking status and body mass index. The data were produced by immunoSEQ multiplex PCR, yet TCRdb's version contains in-frame clones alone and is incomplete. This sample yields around 20,000 clones, of which roughly 91% are seen a single time; roughly 0.31% belongs to the top ten. This CDR3 is 15 amino acids long. V was pared by 0 bases and J by 0 bases, with 8 bases between. Germline V gene lookup returns CDR1 LGHNA and CDR2 YSLEER.

J is TRBJ1-1 and V is TRBV4-3, with D unresolved. The source is a man aged 30 to 39 in good health. Sample: CD4+ T cells from PBMCs. CDR3 coding DNA: TGCGCCAGCAGCCAAGAAGTGGGCCTGAACACTGAAGCTTTCTTT. This sequence encodes CASSQEVGLNTEAFF.